Listed here are 5 T cell receptor beta chains from one sample, sequenced in a study of blood T cells in healthy people across ages. A sample-barcoded 5' primer and a J-beta primer mix were used in a second PCR of roughly 7 to 11 cycles. Using its own MiXCR run on the 5' RACE reads, TCRdb lists one record per CDR3 protein. The sample lists about 770,000 distinct CDR3 sequences, around 45% occurring once. The specimen was blood. The receptors were gathered from a man in his 60s in good health.

V gene TRBV18 combines with J gene TRBJ1-2, with 10 positions matching TRBD1. Unmatched junction bases numbered 9, after V lost 5 bases and J lost 3 bases. The CDR3 is 16 residues long. CDR1 and CDR2 from the germline V gene are KGHSH and LQKENI. CDR3 protein: CASSGTGAILDYGYTF. CDR3 in DNA: TGTGCCAGCTCAGGGACAGGGGCCATACTGGACTATGGCTACACCTTC.

This chain uses TRBV6-2 or TRBV6-3 with TRBJ2-5; possibly TRBD1 or TRBD2 for D (5 bases each). Looked up from germline, CDR1 is MNHEY and CDR2 is SVGEGT. The CDR3 sequence is 15 residues long. Trimming left V 7 bases short and J 1 base short, with 16 bases between. The CDR3 nucleotides are TGTGCCAGCACCATCCGGGACGGATTCCAAGAGACCCAGTACTTC. It yields the protein CASTIRDGFQETQYF.

The V gene is TRBV7-9, the J gene TRBJ1-1; 7 bases are shared with TRBD1. The germline V gene encodes CDR1 SEHNR and CDR2 FQNEAQ (reference sequence). CDR3 length equals 15 residues. The J segment lost 0 bases and the V segment lost 5 bases, leaving 6 bases of the junction unmatched. CDR3 nucleotide sequence: TGTGCCAGCAGCCCCGAGGGGGCCATGAACACTGAAGCTTTCTTT. This gives the protein CASSPEGAMNTEAFF. Full variable domain (missing parts from reference TRBV7-9 and TRBJ1-1): DTGVSQNPRHKITKRGQNVTFRCDPISEHNRLYWYRQTLGQGPEFLTYFQNEAQLEKSRLLSDRFSAERPKGSFSTLEIQRTEQGDSAMYLCASSPEGAMNTEAFFGQGTRLTVV.

The rearrangement joins TRBV30 to TRBJ2-1; D call uncertain. This CDR3 contains 13 residues. CDR1 and CDR2 (germline): GTSNPN, SVGIG (reference sequence). Between the trimmed V and J ends, which lost 7 bases and 7 bases, there was a span of 17 bases. CDR3 coding DNA: TGTGCCTATCGGGCCACGTCTGAAAATGAGCAGTTCTTC. Translation: CAYRATSENEQFF.

The chain links TRBV9 to TRBJ2-7; D possibly corresponds to TRBD1 (5 bases). The CDR3 consists of 15 residues. V was trimmed by 3 bases and J by 0 bases, leaving 13 bases between them. CDR1 is SGDLS, CDR2 YYNGEE, per germline. The CDR3 loop reads CASSEGSRSSYEQYF. The CDR3, as DNA: TGTGCCAGCAGCGAGGGGTCAAGGAGCTCCTACGAGCAGTACTTC.